Shown below are 20 T cell receptor beta chains from a single sample sequenced in a study of cytomegalovirus exposure and HLA in healthy donors. Both 60 Vbeta primers and 13 Jbeta primers went into the PCR. Clones were read by immunoSEQ multiplex PCR, and TCRdb kept only the in-frame ones, dropping some. The repertoire has approximately 150,000 clones, around two thirds of them found once; the top ten carry about 10%. Specimen: PBMCs. Every receptor here comes from a man aged 30-40 years in good health and CMV-seropositive.

The gene calls are TRBV19 and TRBJ2-2; TRBD1 is a possible D gene (5 bases). The CDR3 consists of 15 residues. Germline V lookup: CDR1 LNHDA, CDR2 SQIVND (reference sequence). V lost 0 bases and J lost 8, with 13 bases in between. CDR3 nucleotides: TGTGCCAGTAGTATAGACACGCAGGGATCTGGGGAGCTGTTTTTT. Its protein product is CASSIDTQGSGELFF.

The genes are TRBV15 and TRBJ2-7; 8 bases fit TRBD2. Germline values: CDR1 LNHNV, CDR2 YYDKDF (reference sequence). The length of the CDR3 is 14 residues. V gave up 0 bases and J gave up 7 bases; unmatched junction bases: 5. As DNA, the CDR3 is TGTGCCACCAGCAGAGACAGACTAGCGAGGGAGCAGTACTTC. Residues: CATSRDRLAREQYF. The full variable domain, in which reference TRBV15 and TRBJ2-7 provide the parts outside the CDR3, is DAMVIQNPRYQVTQFGKPVTLSCSQTLNHNVMYWYQQKSSQAPKLLFHYYDKDFNNEADTPDNFQSRRPNTSFCFLDIRSPGLGDTAMYLCATSRDRLAREQYFGPGTRLTVT.

The chain employs TRBV28 and TRBJ2-7; tentatively, D is TRBD2 (6 bases). V was shortened by 5 bases and J by 0 bases, with 14 bases between the two germline ends. Germline V gene lookup returns CDR1 MDHEN and CDR2 SYDVKM. The CDR3 runs 15 residues. CDR3 DNA: TGTGCCAGCAGTGGGGGGACTCTAAGCTCCTACGAGCAGTACTTC. As protein: CASSGGTLSSYEQYF.

The CDR3 is CASSLAPGTGPDTQYF. As DNA, the CDR3 is TGCGCCAGCAGCTTGGCCCCCGGGACAGGGCCAGATACGCAGTATTTT. V usage is TRBV5-1 and J usage is TRBJ2-3, with 9 bases fitting TRBD1. CDR1 SGHRS and CDR2 YFSETQ come from the germline V gene. The V segment lost 0 bases and the J segment 4 bases; nucleotides outside the gene matches: 6. This CDR3 spans 16 amino acids.

This rearrangement joins TRBV29-1 to TRBJ2-2, with a possible D match to TRBD1 (6 bases). CDR1 SQVTM and CDR2 ANQGSEA come from the germline V gene. The CDR3 totals 14 residues. V gave up 6 bases and J gave up 1 base, with 12 bases separating them. The CDR3 reads CSVPGTLNTGELFF. The CDR3, as DNA: TGCAGCGTACCCGGGACACTGAACACCGGGGAGCTGTTTTTT.

The chain joins TRBV6-1 to TRBJ2-3, with D possibly being TRBD2 (6 bases). The CDR3 has 15 residues. The germline gives CDR1 MNHNS, CDR2 SASEGT. V was shortened by 0 bases and J by 7 bases, with 14 bases between the two germline ends. This CDR3 is CASSEASGTSHTQYF. The CDR3 DNA follows: TGTGCCAGCAGTGAAGCCTCCGGGACTTCACATACGCAGTATTTT.

V and J are TRBV19 and TRBJ1-2; D remains ambiguous. Germline lookup yields CDR1 LNHDA and CDR2 SQIVND (reference sequence). The CDR3 runs 15 residues. V was cut by 0 bases and J by 3 bases, with 11 bases left in between. Written as DNA, the CDR3 is TGTGCCAGTAGTATAGATAAGGCGGGATACTATGGCTACACCTTC. Protein product: CASSIDKAGYYGYTF.

This clone was picked up one time. The chain combines TRBV6-4 with TRBJ1-1; D may be TRBD1 (6 bases). Per the germline V gene, CDR1 is MRHNA and CDR2 is SNTAGT. Trimming removed 3 bases from V and 12 bases from J, with 17 bases in between. CDR3 length equals 13 residues. CDR3 sequence reads: CASSDHVGTRPFF. The DNA for the CDR3 is TGTGCCAGCAGTGATCACGTGGGGACACGACCTTTCTTT.

The chain joins TRBV6-5 to TRBJ1-1, with D perhaps TRBD1 (5 bases). Trimming cost V 0 bases and J 6 bases, with 14 bases left between them. The germline gives CDR1 MNHEY, CDR2 SVGAGI. The CDR3 spans 15 residues. This CDR3 reads CASSYSNRNGAEAFF. The CDR3 DNA sequence: TGTGCCAGCAGTTACTCGAACAGGAATGGGGCTGAAGCTTTCTTT.

The chain joins TRBV7-8 to TRBJ1-5; D perhaps matches TRBD1 (5 bases). The V end was cut by 4 bases, the J end by 0 bases, with 10 bases between. The CDR3 spans 15 residues. Germline CDR1 SGHVS, CDR2 FQNEAQ. The CDR3 DNA is TGTGCCAGCAGCTCACAAGGGGATAGCAATCAGCCCCAGCATTTT. This gives the protein CASSSQGDSNQPQHF.

Here the CDR3 DNA reads TGTGCCAGCAGCTACCAGAAGAACACTGAAGCTTTCTTT. Its protein product is CASSYQKNTEAFF. The J gene is TRBJ1-1, the V gene TRBV13, with D uncertain. The CDR3 spans 13 residues. CDR1 and CDR2 from the germline V gene are PRHDT and FYEKMQ (reference sequence). V was shortened by 4 bases and J by 1 base, with 7 bases between the two germline ends.

This clone was counted between two and nine times. This chain joins TRBV28 and TRBJ2-3; no definite D call. The CDR3 runs to 13 residues. Trimming cost V 7 bases and J 2 bases, with 10 bases left between them. In germline, CDR1 is MDHEN, CDR2 SYDVKM. The DNA for the CDR3 is TGTGCCAGCATAAACTCCCTCACAGATACGCAGTATTTT. Its translation: CASINSLTDTQYF.

V usage is TRBV5-1 and J usage is TRBJ1-1, with D possibly being TRBD1 (5 bases). V was trimmed by 0 bases and J by 4 bases, leaving 13 bases between them. The germline V gene has CDR1 SGHRS and CDR2 YFSETQ. The CDR3 is 15 residues long. CDR3: CASSLGGSGATEAFF. The CDR3 DNA follows: TGCGCCAGCAGCTTGGGGGGAAGTGGGGCCACTGAAGCTTTCTTT.

In DNA form, the CDR3 reads TGTGCCTGGAGACTAGCGGGAGTTGCTCGTCACGCGCAGTACTTC. Amino acids: CAWRLAGVARHAQYF. The V and J genes are TRBV30 and TRBJ2-7, with 11 bases lining up with TRBD2. Germline V gene sequence: CDR1 GTSNPN, CDR2 SVGIG (reference sequence). The CDR3 consists of 15 residues. V gave up 3 bases and J gave up 9 bases; unmatched junction bases: 13.

The chain links TRBV19 to TRBJ1-2, with D unresolved. CDR1 and CDR2 from the germline V gene are LNHDA and SQIVND (reference sequence). CDR3 length equals 16 residues. Trimming left V 0 bases short and J 4 bases short, with 15 bases between. CDR3 DNA: TGTGCCAGTAGTATAGATCCGCGGACTTCGGGCTATGGCTACACCTTC. This translates into CASSIDPRTSGYGYTF.

The J gene is TRBJ2-1, the V gene TRBV6-4; 7 bases align to TRBD2. J lost 4 bases, V lost 4 bases, and 7 bases had no gene match. Germline CDR1 and CDR2: MRHNA and SNTAGT. This CDR3 spans 15 amino acids. The CDR3 spells CASSGQGGGYNEQFF. The DNA of the CDR3 is TGTGCCAGCAGTGGTCAGGGCGGGGGTTACAATGAGCAGTTCTTC.

The V gene is TRBV5-6, the J gene TRBJ2-7, with 11 bases that match TRBD2. CDR1 is SGHDT, CDR2 YYEEEE, per germline. V lost 2 bases, J lost 2 bases, and 3 bases stayed unmatched. There are 15 residues in the CDR3. As DNA, the CDR3 is TGTGCCAGCAGCTTCACTAGCGGGAGTACCTACGAGCAGTACTTC. It codes for CASSFTSGSTYEQYF.

This clone has only a few counts. The gene calls are TRBV19 and TRBJ2-2; the D gene is possibly TRBD2 (7 bases). Trimming removed 6 bases from V and 3 bases from J, with 23 bases in between. The CDR3 totals 18 residues. Germline loops: CDR1 LNHDA, CDR2 SQIVND (reference sequence). CDR3 bases: TGTGCCAGTAGCCCACCCCGGGGAGGGGGGTTGGACACCGGGGAGCTGTTTTTT. Protein: CASSPPRGGGLDTGELFF. The full variable domain, in which reference TRBV19 and TRBJ2-2 provide the parts outside the CDR3, is DGGITQSPKYLFRKEGQNVTLSCEQNLNHDAMYWYRQDPGQGLRLIYYSQIVNDFQKGDIAEGYSVSREKKESFPLTVTSAQKNPTAFYLCASSPPRGGGLDTGELFFGEGSRLTVL.

This chain connects TRBV5-4 to TRBJ1-1; TRBD1 might be the D (6 bases). V was shortened by 0 bases and J by 1 base, with 13 bases between the two germline ends. The CDR3 covers 16 residues. CDR1 and CDR2 from the germline V gene are SGHNT and YYREEE (reference sequence). CDR3 loop: CASSLGNRDTNTEAFF. Here the CDR3 DNA reads TGTGCCAGCAGCTTGGGCAACAGGGATACGAACACTGAAGCTTTCTTT.

The CDR3 coding sequence is TGTGCCAGCAGCTTGTACGGACAGGCACCCTACGAGCAGTACTTC. The encoded protein is CASSLYGQAPYEQYF. The chain combines TRBV5-6 with TRBJ2-7, with TRBD1 matching 7 bases. The CDR3 is 15 residues long. J was trimmed by 2 bases and V by 1 base; bases with no gene match: 6. Germline V gives CDR1 SGHDT, CDR2 YYEEEE.